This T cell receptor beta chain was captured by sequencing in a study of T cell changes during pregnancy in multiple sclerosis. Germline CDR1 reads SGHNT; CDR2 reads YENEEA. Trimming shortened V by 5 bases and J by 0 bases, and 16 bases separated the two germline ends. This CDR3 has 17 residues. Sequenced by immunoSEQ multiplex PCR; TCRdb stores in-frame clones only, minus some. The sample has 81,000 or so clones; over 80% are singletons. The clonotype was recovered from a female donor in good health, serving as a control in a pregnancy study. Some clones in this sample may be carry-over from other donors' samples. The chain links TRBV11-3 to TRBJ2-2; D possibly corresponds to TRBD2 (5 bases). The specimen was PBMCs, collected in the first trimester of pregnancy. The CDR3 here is CASSPGPEGPNTGELFF. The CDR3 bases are TGTGCCAGCAGCCCAGGCCCCGAGGGCCCGAACACCGGGGAGCTGTTTTTT.